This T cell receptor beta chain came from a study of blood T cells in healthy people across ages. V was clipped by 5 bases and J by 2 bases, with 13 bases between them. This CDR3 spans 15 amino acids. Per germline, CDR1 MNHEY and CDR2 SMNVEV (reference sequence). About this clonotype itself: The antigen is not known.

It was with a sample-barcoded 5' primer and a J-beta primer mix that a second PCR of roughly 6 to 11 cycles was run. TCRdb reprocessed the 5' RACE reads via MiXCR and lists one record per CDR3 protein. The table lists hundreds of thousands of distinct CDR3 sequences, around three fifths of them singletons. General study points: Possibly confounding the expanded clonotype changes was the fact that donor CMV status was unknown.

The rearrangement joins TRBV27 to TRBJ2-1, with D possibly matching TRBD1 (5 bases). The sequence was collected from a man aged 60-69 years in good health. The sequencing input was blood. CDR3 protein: CASSPQQGPYNEQFF. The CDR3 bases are TGTGCCAGCAGTCCCCAGCAGGGCCCCTACAATGAGCAGTTCTTC.